The sequence of this TCR beta chain was determined in a study of blood T cell repertoires in COVID-19. Profiled with immunoSEQ multiplex PCR; TCRdb holds only in-frame clones, not every one. The table records about 220,000 clones, around 80% of them present only once. The CDR3 runs 14 residues. Germline V gives CDR1 MDHEN, CDR2 SYDVKM. Trimming stripped 5 bases from V and 8 bases from J, with 16 bases between. The sequenced material came from peripheral blood. The receptor's source is a human donor in a cohort sampled during active COVID-19. The chain uses TRBV28 and TRBJ2-1; D possibly corresponds to TRBD2 (6 bases). CDR3 amino acids: CASSVSGLRHEQFF. The DNA of the CDR3 is TGTGCCAGCAGTGTCTCGGGACTCCGTCATGAGCAGTTCTTC.